The T cell receptor (beta chain) under discussion was sequenced for a study of Graves' ophthalmopathy and Graves' hyperthyroidism. Study-wide points: The model forecast ophthalmopathy progression, reaching 70.59% sensitivity and roughly 72% specificity.

Details on this clonotype: Antigen: not known.

Hyperthyroidism was new, under 2 months, in patients aged 18 to 65. Clinical symptoms and serum thyroxine were used for diagnosis; TRAb, thyroid ultrasound and orbital computed tomography were also relied on. Transcripts of RNA were the source for amplifying TCR beta CDR3 regions. RT-PCR with HTBI primers came first, then second-round multiplex PCR. Each CDR3 protein is one row after TCRdb ran MiXCR on the multiplex PCR reads. The sample shows under 800,000 distinct CDR3 sequences, 20% to 25% of them seen only once. CDR1 SGHRS and CDR2 YFSETQ come from the germline V gene. Between the trimmed V and J ends, which lost 2 bases and 5 bases, there was a span of 13 bases. The CDR3 runs 15 residues.

The rearrangement uses TRBV5-1 and TRBJ2-2; D is possibly TRBD1 or TRBD2 (5 bases each). The clonotype originates from a woman aged 18-30 years with stable Graves' hyperthyroidism. Some clones in this sample may be carry-over from other donors' samples. The specimen sequenced was peripheral blood. Here the CDR3 DNA reads TGCGCCAGCAGCTTTGCCGCAGGGACGACCGGGGAGCTGTTTTTT. Amino acid sequence: CASSFAAGTTGELFF.